The 5 T cell receptor beta chains in this list originate from one sample, sequenced in a study of T cells after yellow fever vaccination. TCRdb recomputed calls from the 5' RACE reads with MiXCR, one row per CDR3 protein. This table holds around 600,000 distinct CDR3 sequences, around an eighth found once. This material consisted of PBMCs, taken on the day of the yellow fever booster vaccination. The source of these receptors is a man aged 25-45 years who received the YFV17D yellow fever vaccine.

This clonotype was seen repeatedly, ten times or more. This chain links TRBV7-8 with TRBJ2-1; 9 bases align to TRBD2. This CDR3 region has 16 residues. Germline CDR1 is SGHVS and CDR2 is FQNEAQ. V lost 4 bases and J lost 9; bases outside the gene matches: 13. CDR3 sequence: CASSSPRTSEVGEQFF. The CDR3 DNA reads TGTGCCAGCAGCTCGCCCCGGACTAGCGAAGTTGGTGAGCAGTTCTTC.

The chain has TRBV7-9 and TRBJ2-3, with 8 bases matching TRBD1. With 8 bases clipped from V and 0 bases from J, the junction kept 7 bases outside the gene matches. Per germline, CDR1 SEHNR and CDR2 FQNEAQ (reference sequence). The CDR3 sequence is 15 residues long. The CDR3 loop reads CASGQGHGSTDTQYF. DNA of the CDR3: TGTGCCAGCGGACAGGGCCACGGTAGCACAGATACGCAGTATTTT.

This clonotype occurred a few times. The chain has TRBV7-2 and TRBJ1-1; no firm D call. The ends were cut back, 6 bases at V and 0 bases at J, with 11 bases in the middle. CDR1 and CDR2 (germline): SGHTA, FQGNSA. The CDR3 totals 14 residues. The CDR3 here is CASSLAPMNTEAFF. CDR3 DNA: TGTGCCAGCAGTTTGGCTCCCATGAACACTGAAGCTTTCTTT.

This clonotype has just a few counts. The genes are TRBV5-1 and TRBJ2-7; 11 bases match TRBD2. This CDR3 is built from 15 residues. V lost 4 bases and J lost 4; bases outside the gene matches: 7. Germline lookup yields CDR1 SGHRS and CDR2 YFSETQ. The CDR3 loop is CASSEGLAEGYEQYF. The CDR3 DNA follows: TGCGCCAGCAGCGAGGGACTAGCGGAGGGGTACGAGCAGTACTTC.

This clonotype was seen at least ten times. This chain uses TRBV5-6 with TRBJ1-1; a weak D match, TRBD1 (5 bases). Between the trimmed V and J ends, which lost 4 bases and 6 bases, there was a span of 19 bases. CDR3 length: 15 residues. Looked up from germline, CDR1 is SGHDT and CDR2 is YYEEEE. CDR3 residues: CASSQRGAGLAEAFF. DNA for the CDR3: TGTGCCAGCAGCCAACGAGGGGCAGGGCTCGCTGAAGCTTTCTTT.